Listed below are T cell receptor beta chains from one sample, sequenced in a study of blood T cells in healthy people across ages. One entry per CDR3 protein, called by TCRdb with MiXCR from the 5' RACE reads. The top ten clones hold under 30% of a sample with 600,000 or so distinct CDR3 sequences, around 50% of them seen once. The sequenced material came from blood. The receptors originated from a man older than 75 in good health. CDR3s include the opening cysteine and the closing phenylalanine or tryptophan. Fields, in order: clone size, D gene, J gene, V gene, CDR3 protein, CDR3 DNA. The D gene is left open where the match is weak. Size tells how often a clone was seen (once, few, many) or the class of an expanded clone, and some rows leave it out.

clone size: many; D gene: TRBD1; J gene: TRBJ2-7; V gene: TRBV10-3; CDR3 protein: CAISEGTGALYEQYF; CDR3 DNA: TGTGCCATCAGTGAGGGGACAGGCGCCCTCTACGAGCAGTACTTC
clone size: .; D gene: TRBD1; J gene: TRBJ1-2; V gene: TRBV10-3; CDR3 protein: CAIRPTGDYGYTF; CDR3 DNA: TGTGCCATCAGACCAACAGGGGACTATGGCTACACCTTC
clone size: few; D gene: .; J gene: TRBJ2-2; V gene: TRBV4-3; CDR3 protein: CASSQEPGQNTGELFF; CDR3 DNA: TGCGCCAGCAGCCAAGAACCGGGACAGAACACCGGGGAGCTGTTTTTT
clone size: .; D gene: .; J gene: TRBJ1-6; V gene: TRBV28; CDR3 protein: CASSSDRTNSPLHF; CDR3 DNA: TGTGCCAGCAGTTCCGACAGAACAAATTCACCCCTCCACTTT
clone size: .; D gene: TRBD1; J gene: TRBJ2-1; V gene: TRBV30; CDR3 protein: CAWSFSTGASYNEQFF; CDR3 DNA: TGTGCCTGGAGTTTCTCAACAGGGGCCTCCTACAATGAGCAGTTCTTC
clone size: .; D gene: .; J gene: TRBJ1-1; V gene: TRBV15; CDR3 protein: CATSSLGSRAFF; CDR3 DNA: TGTGCCACCAGCAGCCTCGGGTCGAGGGCTTTCTTT
clone size: .; D gene: TRBD1; J gene: TRBJ2-3; V gene: TRBV6-1; CDR3 protein: CASSPQISQGVQQYF; CDR3 DNA: TGTGCCAGCAGTCCCCAAATTAGTCAGGGGGTTCAGCAGTATTTT
clone size: once; D gene: .; J gene: TRBJ2-1; V gene: TRBV28; CDR3 protein: CASSLYRRGGPSSHNEQFF; CDR3 DNA: TGTGCCAGCAGTTTATATCGAAGGGGTGGACCTAGCTCCCACAATGAGCAGTTCTTC
clone size: few; D gene: .; J gene: TRBJ1-5; V gene: TRBV7-9; CDR3 protein: CASSLGTYQPQHF; CDR3 DNA: TGTGCCAGCAGCTTAGGCACCTATCAGCCCCAGCATTTT
clone size: few; D gene: TRBD2; J gene: TRBJ2-3; V gene: TRBV9; CDR3 protein: CASSIAERGLRDTQYF; CDR3 DNA: TGTGCCAGCAGCATAGCGGAGCGGGGCCTCCGGGATACGCAGTATTTT
clone size: .; D gene: .; J gene: TRBJ2-1; V gene: TRBV7-2; CDR3 protein: CASSLEMARYNEQFF; CDR3 DNA: TGTGCCAGCAGCTTAGAAATGGCGAGGTACAATGAGCAGTTCTTC
clone size: .; D gene: .; J gene: TRBJ2-7; V gene: TRBV11-2; CDR3 protein: CASSLDLFRDYEQYF; CDR3 DNA: TGTGCCAGCAGCTTAGATCTCTTCAGGGACTACGAGCAGTACTTC
clone size: .; D gene: TRBD2; J gene: TRBJ2-1; V gene: TRBV24-1; CDR3 protein: CATSDPSGANSYNEQFF; CDR3 DNA: TGTGCCACCAGTGACCCCAGCGGGGCTAACTCCTACAATGAGCAGTTCTTC
clone size: .; D gene: .; J gene: TRBJ2-7; V gene: TRBV20-1; CDR3 protein: CSARGAVDDEQYF; CDR3 DNA: TGCAGTGCTAGAGGGGCTGTCGACGACGAGCAGTACTTC
clone size: .; D gene: .; J gene: TRBJ1-6; V gene: TRBV5-1; CDR3 protein: CASSLDWDVGSPLHF; CDR3 DNA: TGCGCCAGCAGCCTGGATTGGGACGTCGGATCACCCCTCCACTTT
clone size: .; D gene: .; J gene: TRBJ1-4; V gene: TRBV4-3; CDR3 protein: CASSQDYGNEKLFF; CDR3 DNA: TGCGCCAGCAGCCAAGATTACGGGAATGAAAAACTGTTTTTT
clone size: many; D gene: .; J gene: TRBJ2-6; V gene: TRBV7-9; CDR3 protein: CASSFGTPVHYSGANVLTF; CDR3 DNA: TGTGCCAGCAGCTTTGGGACTCCCGTGCATTACTCTGGGGCCAACGTCCTGACTTTC
clone size: .; D gene: .; J gene: TRBJ1-2; V gene: TRBV9; CDR3 protein: CASSVEAAYYGYTF; CDR3 DNA: TGTGCCAGCAGCGTAGAGGCAGCCTACTATGGCTACACCTTC
clone size: .; D gene: TRBD2; J gene: TRBJ2-5; V gene: TRBV7-2; CDR3 protein: CASSLGTRDNQETQYF; CDR3 DNA: TGTGCCAGCAGCTTAGGGACTAGAGATAACCAAGAGACCCAGTACTTC
clone size: few; D gene: TRBD2; J gene: TRBJ2-1; V gene: TRBV29-1; CDR3 protein: CSVERLAEYNEQFF; CDR3 DNA: TGCAGCGTTGAACGACTAGCGGAATACAATGAGCAGTTCTTC
clone size: .; D gene: .; J gene: TRBJ2-7; V gene: TRBV11-2; CDR3 protein: CASSLLGGNSNEQYF; CDR3 DNA: TGTGCCAGCAGCTTATTAGGGGGTAACTCAAACGAGCAGTACTTC
clone size: .; D gene: .; J gene: TRBJ2-1; V gene: TRBV3-1; CDR3 protein: CASSLPAMGYNEQFF; CDR3 DNA: TGTGCCAGCAGCCTCCCTGCTATGGGGTACAATGAGCAGTTCTTC
clone size: few; D gene: .; J gene: TRBJ2-1; V gene: TRBV11-2; CDR3 protein: CASSPRTVSYNEQFF; CDR3 DNA: TGTGCCAGCAGCCCCCGGACAGTCTCCTACAATGAGCAGTTCTTC
clone size: .; D gene: .; J gene: TRBJ2-1; V gene: TRBV28; CDR3 protein: CASILRRGPSVAGNYNEQFF; CDR3 DNA: TGTGCCAGCATCCTTCGGCGGGGGCCCTCGGTTGCGGGGAACTACAATGAGCAGTTCTTC
clone size: .; D gene: .; J gene: TRBJ1-4; V gene: TRBV6-5; CDR3 protein: CASSEEVGYEKLFF; CDR3 DNA: TGTGCCAGCAGTGAAGAGGTCGGATATGAAAAACTGTTTTTT
clone size: .; D gene: .; J gene: TRBJ2-3; V gene: TRBV7-9; CDR3 protein: CSSSPSTDTQYF; CDR3 DNA: TGTTCCAGCAGCCCTAGCACAGATACGCAGTATTTT
clone size: .; D gene: .; J gene: TRBJ1-2; V gene: TRBV6-5; CDR3 protein: CASSYSGDVGYTF; CDR3 DNA: TGTGCCAGCAGTTACTCAGGGGACGTAGGCTACACCTTC
clone size: .; D gene: .; J gene: TRBJ2-7; V gene: TRBV2; CDR3 protein: CASSGQGLGGYEQYF; CDR3 DNA: TGTGCCAGCAGTGGACAGGGACTGGGAGGCTACGAGCAGTACTTC
clone size: .; D gene: TRBD2; J gene: TRBJ2-1; V gene: TRBV11-2; CDR3 protein: CASSLQGSGGPYNEQFF; CDR3 DNA: TGTGCCAGCAGCCTCCAAGGCAGCGGGGGGCCCTACAATGAGCAGTTCTTC
clone size: .; D gene: .; J gene: TRBJ2-1; V gene: TRBV7-2; CDR3 protein: CASSLDGSTRREQFF; CDR3 DNA: TGTGCCAGCAGCTTAGACGGGTCCACCCGACGTGAGCAGTTCTTC
clone size: .; D gene: TRBD1; J gene: TRBJ2-7; V gene: TRBV12-3/TRBV12-4; CDR3 protein: CASSPRGRQGWSYEQYF; CDR3 DNA: TGTGCCAGCAGTCCGAGGGGACGACAGGGGTGGTCCTACGAGCAGTACTTC
clone size: .; D gene: .; J gene: TRBJ2-5; V gene: TRBV12-3/TRBV12-4; CDR3 protein: CASSLGLGGASKETQYF; CDR3 DNA: TGTGCCAGCAGTTTAGGGTTGGGGGGCGCTTCGAAGGAGACCCAGTACTTC
clone size: .; D gene: .; J gene: TRBJ1-2; V gene: TRBV4-1; CDR3 protein: CASSQDPEGSYGYTF; CDR3 DNA: TGCGCCAGCAGCCAAGATCCGGAGGGTTCCTATGGCTACACCTTC
clone size: many; D gene: .; J gene: TRBJ2-7; V gene: TRBV6-1; CDR3 protein: CASSERGIGFYEQYF; CDR3 DNA: TGTGCCAGCAGTGAACGCGGGATAGGGTTCTACGAGCAGTACTTC
clone size: .; D gene: TRBD1; J gene: TRBJ1-2; V gene: TRBV4-3; CDR3 protein: CASSQVDRAGYTF; CDR3 DNA: TGCGCCAGCAGCCAAGTAGACAGGGCTGGCTACACCTTC
clone size: .; D gene: TRBD1; J gene: TRBJ1-6; V gene: TRBV20-1; CDR3 protein: CSARFAGTGESPLHF; CDR3 DNA: TGCAGTGCTCGATTTGCGGGGACAGGGGAATCACCCCTCCACTTT
clone size: .; D gene: .; J gene: TRBJ2-1; V gene: TRBV4-2; CDR3 protein: CASSQRAGNEQFF; CDR3 DNA: TGTGCCAGCAGCCAGAGGGCGGGCAATGAGCAGTTCTTC
clone size: .; D gene: TRBD1; J gene: TRBJ1-5; V gene: TRBV28; CDR3 protein: CASNLLRTGGDQPQHF; CDR3 DNA: TGTGCCAGCAACCTACTTAGGACAGGGGGAGATCAGCCCCAGCATTTT
clone size: .; D gene: .; J gene: TRBJ2-1; V gene: TRBV11-3; CDR3 protein: CASSLALTSNEQFF; CDR3 DNA: TGTGCCAGCAGCTTAGCATTGACTAGTAATGAGCAGTTCTTC
clone size: .; D gene: .; J gene: TRBJ1-5; V gene: TRBV20-1; CDR3 protein: CSATDYSNQPQHF; CDR3 DNA: TGCAGTGCTACAGATTATAGCAATCAGCCCCAGCATTTT
clone size: .; D gene: TRBD2; J gene: TRBJ2-5; V gene: TRBV20-1; CDR3 protein: CSAPVLQRGSYEQYF; CDR3 DNA: TGCAGTGCCCCAGTACTTCAGCGGGGGTCCTATGAGCAGTACTTC
clone size: .; D gene: .; J gene: TRBJ1-2; V gene: TRBV7-9; CDR3 protein: CASNPGLGRTDGYTF; CDR3 DNA: TGTGCCAGCAACCCTGGTTTGGGACGGACGGATGGCTACACCTTC
clone size: .; D gene: .; J gene: TRBJ2-6; V gene: TRBV18; CDR3 protein: CASSAGAPGSGANVLTF; CDR3 DNA: TGTGCCAGCTCCGCGGGGGCCCCTGGCTCTGGGGCCAACGTCCTGACTTTC
clone size: .; D gene: .; J gene: TRBJ2-1; V gene: TRBV5-1; CDR3 protein: CASSFGGIAYNEQFF; CDR3 DNA: TGCGCCAGCAGCTTTGGTGGGATCGCCTACAATGAGCAGTTCTTC
clone size: many; D gene: TRBD2; J gene: TRBJ2-7; V gene: TRBV7-9; CDR3 protein: CASSWVGGTYEQYF; CDR3 DNA: TGTGCCAGCAGCTGGGTGGGAGGGACCTACGAGCAGTACTTC
clone size: .; D gene: TRBD1; J gene: TRBJ1-1; V gene: TRBV12-3/TRBV12-4; CDR3 protein: CASSFNPTGDTEAFF; CDR3 DNA: TGTGCCAGCAGTTTCAACCCAACAGGGGACACTGAAGCTTTCTTT